This T cell receptor (beta chain) came from a study of radiotherapy plus CTLA-4 blockade in lung cancer. Study details: Across the patients, objective responses occurred in approximately 19%, and disease control in roughly 31%.

Whole-study findings and limits: Early shifts in blood T cell clones, with interferon-beta, reportedly predicted response best. Blood-borne expansion of tumor-derived TCR clones followed radiotherapy plus ipilimumab.

CTLA-4 blockade using ipilimumab, together with focal radiation, was received by patients with chemo-refractory metastatic non-small-cell lung cancer. Profiling relied on immunoSEQ multiplex PCR, and the TCRdb table lists in-frame clones only, not all of them. The data show about 85,000 clones, about 90% seen once. Regarding this clone: As yet, its antigen is unknown.

This TCR derives from a human donor with non-small cell lung cancer who had a partial response to radiotherapy plus ipilimumab. Material: peripheral blood, obtained from a patient treated with radiotherapy plus ipilimumab.

CDR3 amino acids: CASSYNGNRDEQYF. CDR3 nucleotide sequence: TGTGCCAGCAGTTACAACGGGAACCGGGATGAGCAGTACTTC. The chain has TRBV6-6 and TRBJ2-7; possibly TRBD2 for D (5 bases). The CDR3 is 14 residues long. The germline V and J ends were trimmed by 2 bases and 7 bases, with 15 bases remaining between them. The germline CDR1 and CDR2 sequences are MNHNY and SVGAGI (reference sequence).